This T cell receptor beta chain was sequenced in a study of cytomegalovirus exposure and HLA in healthy donors. As concerns this clone: Its target is not known.

Clones were sequenced by immunoSEQ multiplex PCR, and TCRdb holds only the in-frame ones, with some missing. The table lists about 200,000 clones, around 80% of them singletons, with around an eighth in the top ten. The donors were in the approximately 120-subject validation cohort, distinct from the roughly 700-subject first cohort. Germline loops: CDR1 MNHEY, CDR2 SMNVEV (reference sequence). V was clipped by 4 bases and J by 5 bases, with 24 bases between them. The CDR3 consists of 17 residues. Study-wide results and limits: TCR beta chains numbering more than 150 were designated cytomegalovirus-associated. Reportedly, cytomegalovirus status was diagnosed with high sensitivity and specificity. In the 120 or so validation repertoires, approximately 94% of cluster scores exceeded 0, per a later analysis.

Sequenced: PBMCs. This rearrangement joins TRBV27 to TRBJ2-7, with a tentative D call TRBD1 (7 bases). This clonotype originated in a young woman in good health and CMV-seropositive. CDR3 region: CASSSTGLLNRGDEQYF. The CDR3 coding sequence is TGTGCCAGCAGTTCAACGGGACTCCTAAACAGGGGCGACGAGCAGTACTTC.